This TCR beta chain was identified during a study of OX40 agonist ivuxolimab in advanced cancers. At the level of the study: All patients had ivuxolimab intravenously every 2 weeks at 0.01 to 10 mg/kg. Partial responses were achieved by three patients, one with hepatocellular carcinoma and two with cutaneous melanoma.

Of note for this clone: Its cognate antigen is unknown.

Blood sampling took place at baseline, cycle 4 day 1, and cycle 7 day 1. Study-level findings and limits: Partial responders dosed at 0.1-3.0 mg/kg displayed clonal expansion ranking among the lowest.

The table came from immunoSEQ multiplex PCR; TCRdb's copy has only in-frame clones and leaves some out. In the table there are about 60,000 clones, 86% of which are singletons. The CDR3 spans 16 residues. From germline, CDR1 is SNHLY and CDR2 FYNNEI. V lost 2 bases and J lost 8; bases outside the gene matches: 11. J is TRBJ2-1 and V is TRBV2; 8 bases align to TRBD1. The source was CD4+ or CD8+ T cells sorted from blood, collected in a trial of the OX40 agonist ivuxolimab. The source of this sequence is an adult with an advanced solid tumor such as melanoma, head and neck, liver or kidney cancer. The CDR3 reads CASSERRAGGIDEQFF. The CDR3 DNA follows: TGTGCCAGCAGTGAAAGACGGGCAGGGGGCATCGATGAGCAGTTCTTC.